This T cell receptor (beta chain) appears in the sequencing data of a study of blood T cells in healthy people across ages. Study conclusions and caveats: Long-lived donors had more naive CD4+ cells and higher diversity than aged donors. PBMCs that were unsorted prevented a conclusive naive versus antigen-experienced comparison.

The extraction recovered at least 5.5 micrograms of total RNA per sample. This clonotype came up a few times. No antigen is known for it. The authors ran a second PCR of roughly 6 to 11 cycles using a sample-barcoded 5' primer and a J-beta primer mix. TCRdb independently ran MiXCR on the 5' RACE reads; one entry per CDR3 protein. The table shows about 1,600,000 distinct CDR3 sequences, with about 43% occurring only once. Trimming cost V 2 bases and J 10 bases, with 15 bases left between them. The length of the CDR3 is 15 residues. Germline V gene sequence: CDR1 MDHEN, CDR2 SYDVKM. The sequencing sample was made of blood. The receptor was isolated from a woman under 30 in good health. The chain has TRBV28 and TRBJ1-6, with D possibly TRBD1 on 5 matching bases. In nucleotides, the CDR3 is TGTGCCAGCAGTTTAGGGGGAGCGGCAGGATCACCCCTCCACTTT. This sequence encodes CASSLGGAAGSPLHF.